This is a list of T cell receptor beta chains from one sample in a study of beta chain features in type 1 diabetes. TCRdb's copy holds only in-frame clones and misses some; the assay was immunoSEQ multiplex PCR. The repertoire holds 20,000 to 25,000 clones, with under 60% as singletons. Material for sequencing was stem cell memory CD4+ T cells from blood. The receptors originated from a man aged 18 to 30 with type 1 diabetes. Both conserved end residues are part of each CDR3. D genes are given only for firm matches. Expanded clones get a size class; other rows say once, few or many, or leave the size out.

V	length	D	size	J	CDR3	DNA
TRBV7-2	13	TRBD1	-	TRBJ2-7	CASSSGQGGEQYF	TGTGCCAGCAGCTCCGGACAGGGCGGGGAGCAGTACTTC
TRBV5-5	12	TRBD2	-	TRBJ2-1	CASSPRRETQFF	TGTGCCAGCAGCCCGAGGCGGGAGACTCAGTTCTTC
TRBV5-1	17	-	-	TRBJ2-2	CASSLVMTGTNTGELFF	TGCGCCAGCAGCTTGGTCATGACGGGAACGAACACCGGGGAGCTGTTTTTT
TRBV11-2	14	-	-	TRBJ2-5	CASSLVNRGGTQYF	TGTGCCAGCAGCTTAGTCAACAGGGGAGGGACCCAGTACTTC
TRBV7-2	15	-	-	TRBJ2-7	CASSLDSDWASEQYF	TGTGCCAGCAGCTTAGACTCGGACTGGGCGAGCGAGCAGTACTTC
TRBV5-1	14	-	few	TRBJ2-5	CASMDVSGQETQYF	TGCGCCAGCATGGATGTAAGCGGCCAAGAGACCCAGTACTTC
TRBV28	16	TRBD2	few	TRBJ2-1	CASSAQGLAGYNEQFF	TGTGCCAGCAGTGCCCAAGGACTAGCCGGATACAATGAGCAGTTCTTC
TRBV19	15	TRBD1	once	TRBJ1-2	CASNPLGTGRAGYTF	TGTGCCAGCAACCCCCTGGGGACAGGGAGGGCTGGCTACACCTTC
TRBV6-6	13	-	-	TRBJ2-2	CATVGANTGELFF	TGTGCCACTGTAGGGGCGAACACCGGGGAGCTGTTTTTT
TRBV9	15	-	-	TRBJ1-1	CASSPRGGQNTEAFF	TGTGCCAGCAGCCCCCGGGGGGGACAGAACACTGAAGCTTTCTTT
TRBV6-1	15	TRBD1	once	TRBJ2-7	CASSPAGTVPGEQYF	TGTGCCAGCAGTCCCGCCGGGACAGTACCAGGGGAGCAGTACTTC
TRBV28	13	-	few	TRBJ2-1	CASTVDQQREQFF	TGTGCCAGCACCGTCGACCAGCAGCGTGAGCAGTTCTTC
TRBV5-1	15	TRBD1	-	TRBJ1-2	CASSFLQGAQDGYTF	TGCGCCAGCAGCTTCCTACAGGGGGCCCAGGATGGCTACACCTTC
TRBV11-2	14	-	-	TRBJ2-3	CASSLLVYTDTQYF	TGTGCCAGCAGCTTACTGGTCTACACAGATACGCAGTATTTT
TRBV18	16	-	few	TRBJ1-3	CASSPGQGRSGNTIYF	TGTGCCAGCTCACCCGGCCAGGGTCGCTCTGGAAACACCATATATTTT
TRBV7-2	14	TRBD2	few	TRBJ2-7	CASSRTSGGLEQYF	TGTGCCAGCAGCCGCACTAGCGGGGGGCTGGAGCAGTACTTC
TRBV2	16	TRBD2	-	TRBJ2-3	CASTSAGGPLGDTQYF	TGTGCCAGCACGTCAGCGGGAGGGCCCCTAGGAGATACGCAGTATTTT
TRBV4-3	14	TRBD1	-	TRBJ2-5	CASSQGNRGETQYF	TGCGCCAGCAGCCAGGGGAACAGGGGAGAGACCCAGTACTTC
TRBV6-1	14	TRBD2	-	TRBJ2-5	CASSGTGGGETQYF	TGTGCCAGCAGTGGTACGGGAGGGGGAGAGACCCAGTACTTC
TRBV7-9	15	TRBD2	-	TRBJ2-5	CASSLALGGQETQYF	TGTGCCAGCAGCTTAGCTCTCGGGGGGCAAGAGACCCAGTACTTC
TRBV29-1	13	-	-	TRBJ1-2	CSVDPPGKNGYTF	TGCAGCGTTGACCCCCCGGGAAAGAATGGCTACACCTTC
TRBV30	16	-	few	TRBJ1-3	CAWSLQGGDPGNTIYF	TGTGCCTGGAGTTTACAGGGAGGGGACCCTGGAAACACCATATATTTT
TRBV7-2	12	-	-	TRBJ2-7	CASSTGVGPQYF	TGTGCCAGCAGCACGGGGGTAGGCCCGCAGTACTTC
TRBV10-3	14	TRBD1	-	TRBJ2-7	CAISTGTGFDEQYF	TGTGCCATCAGTACCGGGACAGGGTTTGACGAGCAGTACTTC
TRBV10-2	17	-	-	TRBJ2-7	CASRSPLGRGTTYEQYF	TGCGCCAGCAGGTCGCCCCTCGGAAGAGGGACAACCTACGAGCAGTACTTC
TRBV5-6	15	-	-	TRBJ2-7	CASSLWAGSLREQYF	TGTGCCAGCAGCTTGTGGGCAGGAAGCCTCCGCGAGCAGTACTTC
TRBV7-9	14	TRBD2	few	TRBJ2-1	CASSLAGTSTEQFF	TGTGCCAGCAGCTTAGCAGGGACTAGCACAGAGCAGTTCTTC
TRBV2	13	-	few	TRBJ1-5	CASSPQGSQPQHF	TGTGCCAGCAGCCCGCAGGGGAGTCAGCCCCAGCATTTT
TRBV6-6	15	TRBD2	few	TRBJ2-2	CASLGLAANTGELFF	TGTGCCAGCCTAGGACTAGCGGCGAACACCGGGGAGCTGTTTTTT
TRBV27	14	-	-	TRBJ2-6	CASSYSAGANVLTF	TGTGCCAGCAGTTATTCAGCTGGGGCCAACGTCCTGACTTTC
TRBV19	13	-	-	TRBJ2-1	CASSIGQNNEQFF	TGTGCCAGTAGTATAGGACAGAACAATGAGCAGTTCTTC
TRBV6-6	14	-	few	TRBJ2-2	CASSYLLDTGELFF	TGTGCCAGCAGTTACCTCCTCGACACCGGGGAGCTGTTTTTT
TRBV30	15	TRBD2	-	TRBJ2-3	CAWSLLAGRTDTQYF	TGTGCCTGGAGCCTGCTAGCGGGCCGCACAGATACGCAGTATTTT
TRBV28	13	-	-	TRBJ1-4	CASGLQANEKLFF	TGTGCCAGCGGGCTCCAGGCTAATGAAAAACTGTTTTTT
TRBV18	15	TRBD1	-	TRBJ1-3	CASSPQGQVRDTIYF	TGTGCCAGCTCACCACAAGGACAGGTTCGAGACACCATATATTTT
TRBV5-6	15	TRBD1	-	TRBJ2-3	CASSYTDRVADTQYF	TGTGCCAGCAGTTATACGGACAGGGTGGCGGATACGCAGTATTTT
TRBV2	17	TRBD1	-	TRBJ1-1	CASTRAGGGLVNTEAFF	TGTGCCAGCACCAGAGCAGGGGGTGGACTTGTGAACACTGAAGCTTTCTTT
TRBV18	15	TRBD1	-	TRBJ2-7	CASSPGQGAPHEQYF	TGTGCCAGCTCACCTGGACAGGGGGCGCCCCACGAGCAGTACTTC
TRBV7-2	15	-	-	TRBJ2-5	CASSFTPGLQETQYF	TGTGCCAGCAGCTTTACGCCCGGACTCCAAGAGACCCAGTACTTC
TRBV28	15	-	-	TRBJ1-5	CASSFSSGYNQPQHF	TGTGCCAGCAGTTTTTCATCAGGGTACAATCAGCCCCAGCATTTT
TRBV28	14	TRBD1	-	TRBJ1-5	CASSSGQGHQPQHF	TGTGCCAGCAGTTCCGGACAGGGCCATCAGCCCCAGCATTTT
TRBV7-2	15	-	-	TRBJ2-7	CASSPLGTGSYEQYF	TGTGCCAGCAGCCCTCTTGGTACAGGTTCCTACGAGCAGTACTTC
TRBV5-1	14	TRBD2	-	TRBJ2-7	CASSLVAGQYEQYF	TGCGCCAGCAGTTTGGTAGCGGGGCAATACGAGCAGTACTTC
TRBV27	14	TRBD1	-	TRBJ2-7	CASSTPGQEYEQYF	TGTGCCAGCAGTACTCCGGGACAGGAGTACGAGCAGTACTTC
TRBV7-9	12	-	few	TRBJ2-5	CASSLAKETQYF	TGTGCCAGCAGCTTAGCCAAAGAGACCCAGTACTTC
TRBV11-1	16	TRBD2	few	TRBJ2-2	CASSSTSGGNTGELFF	TGTGCCAGCAGCTCGACTAGCGGGGGGAACACCGGGGAGCTGTTTTTT
TRBV5-1	11	-	-	TRBJ1-2	CASSPGDGYTF	TGCGCCAGCAGCCCGGGGGATGGCTACACCTTC
TRBV5-1	14	-	few	TRBJ2-1	CASSLDSGYNEQFF	TGCGCCAGCAGCTTGGACAGTGGATACAATGAGCAGTTCTTC
TRBV12-5	21	TRBD1	-	TRBJ2-7	CASGLVVGTPRGGQGKYEQYF	TGTGCTAGTGGTTTGGTAGTTGGCACACCAAGAGGGGGCCAGGGGAAGTACGAGCAGTACTTC